This T cell receptor (beta chain) originates from a study of control samples from healthy donors and cancer patients. Germline V CDR1 and CDR2: LNHDA, SQIVND (reference sequence). The CDR3 is 14 residues long. Trimming pared 8 bases from V and 0 bases from J, leaving 10 bases between. Sequencing was performed with immunoSEQ multiplex PCR; in TCRdb, only in-frame clones are kept and a portion is missing. This table has 150,000 to 200,000 clones, about nine tenths appearing once. This sequence joins TRBV19 and TRBJ2-2, with no clear D. This receptor was identified in a woman aged 40 to 55 in good health. Sequenced sample: blood. The CDR3 DNA sequence: TGTGCCAGTTCTGAGTGGGCGAACACCGGGGAGCTGTTTTTT. Protein: CASSEWANTGELFF.